The rows below give T cell receptor beta chains drawn from one sample of a study of graft-versus-host responses after intestinal transplantation. Measured with immunoSEQ multiplex PCR; TCRdb has only the in-frame clones, and not every one. The table lists approximately 9,100 clones, 90% to 95% of them singletons, with 16% in the top ten. Material: bone marrow, obtained about 520 days after intestinal transplantation. The source is a human patient who received an intestinal transplant, so some T cells may come from the graft donor. The CDR3 runs from the conserved cysteine through the conserved F or W. D genes are given only for firm matches. Clone size appears in some rows only: once, few, many, or a class for an expanded clone.

d_gene: TRBD2; j_gene: TRBJ2-1; v_gene: TRBV10-3; len: 15; abundance: once; CDR3nt: TGTGCCATCAGTGAGCTAGCGGAAGGGTACAATGAGCAGTTCTTC; CDR3aa: CAISELAEGYNEQFF
d_gene: NA; j_gene: TRBJ2-5; v_gene: TRBV14; len: 15; abundance: NA; CDR3nt: TGTGCCAGCAGCCAAGTCAACAGGGCCCAAGAGACCCAGTACTTC; CDR3aa: CASSQVNRAQETQYF
d_gene: NA; j_gene: TRBJ1-1; v_gene: TRBV5-1; len: 15; abundance: once; CDR3nt: TGCGCCAGCAGCTTCGACGAGGTTCCGAACACTGAAGCTTTCTTT; CDR3aa: CASSFDEVPNTEAFF
d_gene: NA; j_gene: TRBJ1-5; v_gene: TRBV28; len: 14; abundance: NA; CDR3nt: TGTGCCAGCAGTCAAACAGGGAGCGATCAGCCCCAGCATTTT; CDR3aa: CASSQTGSDQPQHF
d_gene: NA; j_gene: TRBJ2-1; v_gene: TRBV9; len: 18; abundance: NA; CDR3nt: TGTGCCAGCAGCGTAGTGGGGGAGGCTATAGGGGTCTACAATGAGCAGTTCTTC; CDR3aa: CASSVVGEAIGVYNEQFF
d_gene: NA; j_gene: TRBJ2-7; v_gene: TRBV4-3; len: 16; abundance: NA; CDR3nt: TGCGCCAGCAGCCAAGAATTCCCGTTTGGAAGTTACGAGCAGTACTTC; CDR3aa: CASSQEFPFGSYEQYF
d_gene: TRBD2; j_gene: TRBJ2-1; v_gene: TRBV15; len: 21; abundance: NA; CDR3nt: TGTGCCACCAGCAGAGATCGGTCTTGGCTAGCGGGAGGAAGCTCCTACAATGAGCAGTTCTTC; CDR3aa: CATSRDRSWLAGGSSYNEQFF
d_gene: TRBD2; j_gene: TRBJ2-3; v_gene: TRBV4-1; len: 16; abundance: NA; CDR3nt: TGCGCCAGCAGCCAACCTGGGACTAGCGGCACAGATACGCAGTATTTT; CDR3aa: CASSQPGTSGTDTQYF
d_gene: NA; j_gene: TRBJ2-7; v_gene: TRBV25-1; len: 12; abundance: NA; CDR3nt: TGTGCCAGCAGTGAATATAAGGACGAGCAGTACTTC; CDR3aa: CASSEYKDEQYF
d_gene: NA; j_gene: TRBJ1-1; v_gene: TRBV6-5; len: 12; abundance: once; CDR3nt: TGTGCCAGCAGTTACGTGGGGAGTGAAGCTTTCTTT; CDR3aa: CASSYVGSEAFF
d_gene: TRBD1; j_gene: TRBJ1-4; v_gene: TRBV28; len: 16; abundance: NA; CDR3nt: TGTGCCAGCAGAACAGGGGGAATTGCAACTAATGAAAAACTGTTTTTT; CDR3aa: CASRTGGIATNEKLFF
d_gene: NA; j_gene: TRBJ2-2; v_gene: TRBV10-3; len: 17; abundance: NA; CDR3nt: TGTGCCATCAGGGCACGACACTTGGAAGCGAACACCGGGGAGCTGTTTTTT; CDR3aa: CAIRARHLEANTGELFF
d_gene: NA; j_gene: TRBJ2-6; v_gene: TRBV5-1; len: 15; abundance: NA; CDR3nt: TGCGCCAGCAGCTTGGGGGGATCTGGGGCCAACGTCCTGACTTTC; CDR3aa: CASSLGGSGANVLTF
d_gene: TRBD2; j_gene: TRBJ2-7; v_gene: TRBV11-2; len: 15; abundance: NA; CDR3nt: TGTGCCAGCAGCTTAAGTGCTAGCGGACATTACGAGCAGTACTTC; CDR3aa: CASSLSASGHYEQYF
d_gene: NA; j_gene: TRBJ1-3; v_gene: TRBV6-4; len: 16; abundance: NA; CDR3nt: TGTGCCAGCAGTGTTGACAGTTACGGGCGTGGAAACACCATATATTTT; CDR3aa: CASSVDSYGRGNTIYF
d_gene: NA; j_gene: TRBJ1-2; v_gene: TRBV7-3; len: 13; abundance: NA; CDR3nt: TGTGCCAGCAGCCTGGACGGCCGCTATGGCTACACCTTC; CDR3aa: CASSLDGRYGYTF
d_gene: NA; j_gene: TRBJ2-7; v_gene: TRBV18; len: 14; abundance: NA; CDR3nt: TGTGCCAGCTCCCCAGGGGGGGGTTTGTACGAGCAGTACTTC; CDR3aa: CASSPGGGLYEQYF
d_gene: NA; j_gene: TRBJ2-2; v_gene: TRBV19; len: 12; abundance: NA; CDR3nt: TGTGCCAGCCCTGGGGACACCGGGGAGCTGTTTTTT; CDR3aa: CASPGDTGELFF
d_gene: TRBD1; j_gene: TRBJ2-7; v_gene: TRBV4-2; len: 13; abundance: NA; CDR3nt: TGTGCCAGCAGCCAAGGACAGGGGTCCGAGCAGTACTTC; CDR3aa: CASSQGQGSEQYF
d_gene: TRBD2; j_gene: TRBJ2-1; v_gene: TRBV5-1; len: 14; abundance: NA; CDR3nt: TGCGCCAGCAGCTTCACTAGCGGCCCCGGAGAGCAGTTCTTC; CDR3aa: CASSFTSGPGEQFF
d_gene: NA; j_gene: TRBJ1-6; v_gene: TRBV27; len: 14; abundance: NA; CDR3nt: TGTGCCAGCACCCCAACAGGGCCTAATTCACCCCTCCACTTT; CDR3aa: CASTPTGPNSPLHF
d_gene: TRBD2; j_gene: TRBJ2-1; v_gene: TRBV30; len: 14; abundance: NA; CDR3nt: TGTGCCTGGAGGGGCGGGAGGGCCGTGGATGAGCAGTTCTTC; CDR3aa: CAWRGGRAVDEQFF
d_gene: TRBD2; j_gene: TRBJ2-1; v_gene: TRBV9; len: 16; abundance: once; CDR3nt: TGTGCCAGCAGCTTTGGACTAGCGGAGCAATTGAATGAGCAGTTCTTC; CDR3aa: CASSFGLAEQLNEQFF
d_gene: TRBD2; j_gene: TRBJ2-1; v_gene: TRBV9; len: 15; abundance: NA; CDR3nt: TGTGCCAGCAGCACCGGACTAGCGGGTAACAATGAGCAGTTCTTC; CDR3aa: CASSTGLAGNNEQFF
d_gene: NA; j_gene: TRBJ1-4; v_gene: TRBV14; len: 13; abundance: NA; CDR3nt: TGTGCCAGCAGCCAAGAGCTTAATGAAAAACTGTTTTTT; CDR3aa: CASSQELNEKLFF
d_gene: NA; j_gene: TRBJ1-2; v_gene: TRBV28; len: 13; abundance: once; CDR3nt: TGTGCCAGCAGTTTGGCAGGGGAATATGGCTACACCTTC; CDR3aa: CASSLAGEYGYTF
d_gene: NA; j_gene: TRBJ2-5; v_gene: TRBV6-5; len: 16; abundance: NA; CDR3nt: TGTGCCAGCAGTTACTCGGATCTGACATACCAAGAGACCCAGTACTTC; CDR3aa: CASSYSDLTYQETQYF
d_gene: NA; j_gene: TRBJ1-1; v_gene: TRBV28; len: 13; abundance: NA; CDR3nt: TGTGCCAGCAGTTTCACAGGGAACACTGAAGCTTTCTTT; CDR3aa: CASSFTGNTEAFF
d_gene: TRBD1; j_gene: TRBJ1-2; v_gene: TRBV27; len: 16; abundance: NA; CDR3nt: TGTGCCAGCAGTCACCGGATTGGACAGGGTGATTATGGCTACACCTTC; CDR3aa: CASSHRIGQGDYGYTF
d_gene: NA; j_gene: TRBJ2-4; v_gene: TRBV19; len: 16; abundance: NA; CDR3nt: TGTGCCAGTAGTATAGTTGGGAGATCAGCCAAAAACATTCAGTACTTC; CDR3aa: CASSIVGRSAKNIQYF
d_gene: TRBD1; j_gene: TRBJ2-7; v_gene: TRBV7-2; len: 14; abundance: NA; CDR3nt: TGTGCCAGCAGCTCCGGGACAGGGGGCTACGAGCAGTACTTC; CDR3aa: CASSSGTGGYEQYF
d_gene: NA; j_gene: TRBJ1-5; v_gene: TRBV19; len: 15; abundance: NA; CDR3nt: TGTGCCAGTAGTCCGACAGGCTTTAGCAATCAGCCCCAGCATTTT; CDR3aa: CASSPTGFSNQPQHF
d_gene: NA; j_gene: TRBJ1-3; v_gene: TRBV10-3; len: 13; abundance: NA; CDR3nt: TGTGCCATCAGTGCAGGGCCTGGAAACACCATATATTTT; CDR3aa: CAISAGPGNTIYF
d_gene: TRBD1; j_gene: TRBJ2-7; v_gene: TRBV6-6; len: 14; abundance: NA; CDR3nt: TGTGCCAGCAGTTACTCTGGGACAGCCTACGAGCAGTACTTC; CDR3aa: CASSYSGTAYEQYF
d_gene: NA; j_gene: TRBJ2-7; v_gene: TRBV30; len: 13; abundance: NA; CDR3nt: TGTGCCTGGAGTAGCCCCATAAGGGCCGAGCAGTACTTC; CDR3aa: CAWSSPIRAEQYF
d_gene: TRBD2; j_gene: TRBJ2-1; v_gene: TRBV9; len: 19; abundance: NA; CDR3nt: TGTGCCAGCAGCGTGAGGGGACTAGCGGGAGGGGGTTCCTACAATGAGCAGTTCTTC; CDR3aa: CASSVRGLAGGGSYNEQFF
d_gene: NA; j_gene: TRBJ2-7; v_gene: TRBV19; len: 15; abundance: NA; CDR3nt: TGTGCCAGTAGTCACCCGGGATTTAGGGATGACGAGCAGTACTTC; CDR3aa: CASSHPGFRDDEQYF
d_gene: NA; j_gene: TRBJ2-5; v_gene: TRBV15; len: 11; abundance: NA; CDR3nt: TGTGCCACCGCGGGGAGCGAGACCCAGTACTTC; CDR3aa: CATAGSETQYF
d_gene: NA; j_gene: TRBJ2-5; v_gene: TRBV21-1; len: 19; abundance: NA; CDR3nt: TGTGCCAGCAGCAAACATCGACCCCTCGGACAGTTGAACCAAGAGACCCAGTACTTC; CDR3aa: CASSKHRPLGQLNQETQYF
d_gene: NA; j_gene: TRBJ2-7; v_gene: TRBV11-3; len: 12; abundance: NA; CDR3nt: TGTGCCAGCAGCTTAGCGAGATACGAGCAGTACTTC; CDR3aa: CASSLARYEQYF
d_gene: TRBD1; j_gene: TRBJ2-2; v_gene: TRBV5-6; len: 14; abundance: NA; CDR3nt: TGTGCCAGCAGCTTCCCCACAGGGGCCGGGGAGCTGTTTTTT; CDR3aa: CASSFPTGAGELFF
d_gene: NA; j_gene: TRBJ2-7; v_gene: TRBV9; len: 15; abundance: once; CDR3nt: TGTGCCAGCAGCGTATCCAGCGGGTACTCCTACGAGCAGTACTTC; CDR3aa: CASSVSSGYSYEQYF
d_gene: NA; j_gene: TRBJ2-7; v_gene: TRBV7-9; len: 13; abundance: NA; CDR3nt: TGTGCCAGCAACGGGGGAACCACCTACGAGCAGTACTTC; CDR3aa: CASNGGTTYEQYF
d_gene: TRBD1; j_gene: TRBJ2-4; v_gene: TRBV4-2; len: 17; abundance: NA; CDR3nt: TGTGCCAGCAGCCAAGAACCGACAGGGGCCCAGGGAGGCATTCAGTACTTC; CDR3aa: CASSQEPTGAQGGIQYF
d_gene: TRBD2; j_gene: TRBJ2-7; v_gene: TRBV7-8; len: 15; abundance: NA; CDR3nt: TGTGCCAGCAGTAGACTAGCGGGAGTACTCTACGAGCAGTACTTC; CDR3aa: CASSRLAGVLYEQYF
d_gene: NA; j_gene: TRBJ1-1; v_gene: TRBV30; len: 12; abundance: NA; CDR3nt: TGTGCCCTGGATGAAACAACAGGGGAAGCTTTCTTT; CDR3aa: CALDETTGEAFF
d_gene: NA; j_gene: TRBJ2-2; v_gene: TRBV27; len: 15; abundance: NA; CDR3nt: TGTGCCAGCAGTTTTAGGGGGGGTCAAGCCGGGGAGCTGTTTTTT; CDR3aa: CASSFRGGQAGELFF
d_gene: NA; j_gene: TRBJ2-7; v_gene: TRBV27; len: 15; abundance: NA; CDR3nt: TGTGCCAGCAGTCCCTGGAGCGGACCCACCTACGAGCAGTACTTC; CDR3aa: CASSPWSGPTYEQYF
d_gene: NA; j_gene: TRBJ2-1; v_gene: TRBV30; len: 14; abundance: once; CDR3nt: TGTGCCTGGAGTTGGACATCTTCCTACAATGAGCAGTTCTTC; CDR3aa: CAWSWTSSYNEQFF
d_gene: TRBD1; j_gene: TRBJ2-7; v_gene: TRBV5-4; len: 12; abundance: once; CDR3nt: TGTGCCAGCAGTGCAGGGGGCGCCGAGCAGTACTTC; CDR3aa: CASSAGGAEQYF
d_gene: NA; j_gene: TRBJ2-7; v_gene: TRBV4-3; len: 14; abundance: NA; CDR3nt: TGCGCCAGCAGCCAAGGAGTCAGGGCCTACGAGCAGTACTTC; CDR3aa: CASSQGVRAYEQYF
d_gene: NA; j_gene: TRBJ1-1; v_gene: TRBV2; len: 13; abundance: NA; CDR3nt: TGTGCCAGCAGTCGGAAGCCGAACACTGAAGCTTTCTTT; CDR3aa: CASSRKPNTEAFF
d_gene: TRBD2; j_gene: TRBJ2-1; v_gene: TRBV11-3; len: 16; abundance: NA; CDR3nt: TGTGCCAGCAGCGGACAAGCGGGAGAGTTGTACAATGAGCAGTTCTTC; CDR3aa: CASSGQAGELYNEQFF
d_gene: NA; j_gene: TRBJ2-7; v_gene: TRBV9; len: 17; abundance: NA; CDR3nt: TGTGCCAGCAGCGTAGAGGACGACGGAAGGGGAGCCTACGAGCAGTACTTC; CDR3aa: CASSVEDDGRGAYEQYF
d_gene: NA; j_gene: TRBJ2-7; v_gene: TRBV7-2; len: 15; abundance: NA; CDR3nt: TGTGCCAGCAGCTTAGGACACGGCAGCTCCTACGAGCAGTACTTC; CDR3aa: CASSLGHGSSYEQYF
d_gene: NA; j_gene: TRBJ2-7; v_gene: TRBV18; len: 13; abundance: NA; CDR3nt: TGTGCCAGCTCAATGGGGGGTTCCTACGAGCAGTACTTC; CDR3aa: CASSMGGSYEQYF
d_gene: TRBD2; j_gene: TRBJ2-4; v_gene: TRBV6-5; len: 14; abundance: few; CDR3nt: TGTGCCAGCAGTTACGACCTAGCGGGAGACATTCAGTACTTC; CDR3aa: CASSYDLAGDIQYF
d_gene: TRBD1; j_gene: TRBJ2-2; v_gene: TRBV27; len: 16; abundance: NA; CDR3nt: TGTGCCAGCAGTCCAGGGACAGGGTATTATACCGGGGAGCTGTTTTTT; CDR3aa: CASSPGTGYYTGELFF
d_gene: NA; j_gene: TRBJ2-2; v_gene: TRBV7-7; len: 15; abundance: NA; CDR3nt: TGTGCCAGCAGCTTAGAAACGGGGGCGTCCGGGGAGCTGTTTTTT; CDR3aa: CASSLETGASGELFF